The clone carrying this T cell receptor beta chain turned up a few times. What it binds is unknown. This entry is derived from a study of metastatic and nonmetastatic thyroid tumors. About the study: From malignant and benign thyroid patients, repertoires in blood and in tumor or nodule tissue were compared. The study's findings and limits: TCR beta diversity was reportedly significantly higher in malignant thyroid tumors than benign nodules, in blood and tumor.

Authors' methods: CDR3 was compared across clinicopathological groups, and the resulting differences were used to build a distant-metastasis classifier for papillary thyroid cancer. TCRdb redid the clone calls on the PCR reads using MiXCR. The V and J calls and clone size come from TCRdb's table, not from the authors' own analysis. The sample holds roughly 19,000 clones; 37% are singletons and the top ten take over 20%. Thyroid surgery was performed in patients who had received no treatment beforehand. Germline assignment: CDR1 MNHNS and CDR2 SASEGT. The CDR3 is 15 amino acids. V dropped 6 bases and J dropped 4 bases, with 18 bases sitting between them.

The receptor comes from a female donor with papillary thyroid cancer or a benign thyroid nodule (not recorded which). Some clones in this sample may be carry-over from other donors' samples. Sequencing was done on a sample of tumor tissue. J is TRBJ2-5 and V is TRBV6-1; D assignment may be TRBD1 or TRBD2 (6 bases each). The CDR3 bases are TGTGCCAGCAGCACCCAGGAAGGAGGGGGAGAGACCCAGTACTTC. This sequence encodes CASSTQEGGGETQYF.